This TCR beta chain stems from a study of CD8+ T cells in alopecia areata. The overall study: Treated patients were dosed with oral tofacitinib, taking 5 to 10 mg twice daily. Study results and limitations: Elevated clonality characterized lesional scalp relative to normal scalp, particularly in alopecia totalis/universalis. Scalp specimens additionally yield sequences from normal skin's resident alphabeta T cells.

Trimming took off 5 bases at V and 1 base at J, with 6 bases between the two ends. The CDR3 loop spans 12 amino acids. The germline V gene has CDR1 SGHAT and CDR2 FQDESV (reference sequence). Extracted RNA was reverse transcribed into cDNA, the sequencing template. Data came from immunoSEQ multiplex PCR; TCRdb stores just in-frame clones and leaves some out. The top ten hold around 20% of the sample, which has 100,000 to 150,000 clones, approximately 49% seen once. PBMCs were stained for CD3, CD4 and CD8, and CD4+ and CD8+ T cells were sorted. In the case of this clone: Its cognate antigen is unknown.

The rearrangement joins TRBV11-1 to TRBJ2-7; D is unclear. The sequencing used CD8+ T cells sorted from blood, collected at week 0. The clonotype was recovered from a human donor with alopecia areata. The CDR3 reads CASSPESYEQYF. The DNA for the CDR3 is TGTGCCAGCAGCCCCGAATCCTACGAGCAGTACTTC.